This record looks at one T cell receptor beta chain sequence and its context. Its target is not known. The source of the sample is a study of cytotoxic CD8 clonotypes in ibrutinib-treated CLL. Whole-study context: Samples yielded averages of approximately 260,000 productive templates and some 94,000 productive rearrangements.

Sequencing sought depths of 1 in 200,000 to 1 in 1 million T cells. Sequenced by immunoSEQ multiplex PCR; TCRdb stores in-frame clones only, minus some. The profile shows tens of thousands of clones, approximately 74% of them singletons. There are 14 residues in the CDR3. The J segment lost 2 bases and the V segment lost 2 bases, leaving 2 bases of the junction unmatched. Looked up from germline, CDR1 is SGDLS and CDR2 is YYNGEE. Overall study results and limits: Contraction or stability on treatment characterized the public clonotypes, which were uncommon. A rise in clonality was seen at ibrutinib response, and a fall back toward baseline was seen at progression.

The specimen comprised PBMCs, sampled before ibrutinib treatment. This rearrangement joins TRBV9 to TRBJ2-3; 7 bases fit TRBD2. The source of this sequence is a human donor with chronic lymphocytic leukemia. The CDR3 DNA is TGTGCCAGCAGCGTCGGACTAGACACAGATACGCAGTATTTT. This codes for CASSVGLDTDTQYF. Full variable domain (rest looked up from reference TRBV9 and TRBJ2-3): DSGVTQTPKHLITATGQRVTLRCSPRSGDLSVYWYQQSLDQGLQFLIQYYNGEERAKGNILERFSAQQFPDLHSELNLSSLELGDSALYFCASSVGLDTDTQYFGPGTRLTVL.